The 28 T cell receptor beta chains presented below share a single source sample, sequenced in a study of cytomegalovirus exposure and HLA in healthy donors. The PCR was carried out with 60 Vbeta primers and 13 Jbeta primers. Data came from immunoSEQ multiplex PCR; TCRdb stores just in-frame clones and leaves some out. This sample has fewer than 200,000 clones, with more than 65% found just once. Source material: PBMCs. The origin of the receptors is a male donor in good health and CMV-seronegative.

The CDR3 is CASSLEVSKYQETQYF. CDR3 bases: TGTGCCAGCAGTTTGGAGGTAAGTAAGTACCAAGAGACCCAGTACTTC. V is TRBV27 and J is TRBJ2-5; D is perhaps TRBD2 (5 bases). The germline CDR1 and CDR2 sequences are MNHEY and SMNVEV (reference sequence). The CDR3 totals 16 residues. Trimming removed 3 bases at V and 0 bases at J, with 14 bases between.

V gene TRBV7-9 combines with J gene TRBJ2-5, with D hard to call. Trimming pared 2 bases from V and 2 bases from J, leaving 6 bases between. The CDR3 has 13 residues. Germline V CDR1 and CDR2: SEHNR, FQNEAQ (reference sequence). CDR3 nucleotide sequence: TGTGCCAGCAGCTTAAATCGGCAAGAGACCCAGTACTTC. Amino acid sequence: CASSLNRQETQYF.

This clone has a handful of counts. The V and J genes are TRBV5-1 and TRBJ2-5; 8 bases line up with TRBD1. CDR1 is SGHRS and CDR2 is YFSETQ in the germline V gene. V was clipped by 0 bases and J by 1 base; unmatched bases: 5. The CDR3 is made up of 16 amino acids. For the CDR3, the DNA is TGCGCCAGCAGCTTGGCAACAGGGGGGCTCCAAGAGACCCAGTACTTC. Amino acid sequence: CASSLATGGLQETQYF.

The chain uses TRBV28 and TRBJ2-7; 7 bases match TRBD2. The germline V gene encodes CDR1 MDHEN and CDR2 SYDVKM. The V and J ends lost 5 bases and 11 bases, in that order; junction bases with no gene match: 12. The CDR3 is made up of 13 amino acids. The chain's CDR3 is CASSRRESLSEYF. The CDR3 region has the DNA TGTGCCAGCAGTCGGCGGGAGAGTTTGTCGGAGTACTTC.

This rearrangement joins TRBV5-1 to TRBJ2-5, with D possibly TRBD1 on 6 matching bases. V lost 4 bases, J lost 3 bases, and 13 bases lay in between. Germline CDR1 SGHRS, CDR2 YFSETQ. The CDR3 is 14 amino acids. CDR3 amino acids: CASSPRTDEETQYF. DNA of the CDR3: TGCGCCAGCAGCCCACGGACAGATGAAGAGACCCAGTACTTC.

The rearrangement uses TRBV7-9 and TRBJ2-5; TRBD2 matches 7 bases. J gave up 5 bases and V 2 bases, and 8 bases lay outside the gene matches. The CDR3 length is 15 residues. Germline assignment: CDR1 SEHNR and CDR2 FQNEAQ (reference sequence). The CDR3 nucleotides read TGTGCCAGCAGCTTAAGCGGAGGCGGGGGTGAGACCCAGTACTTC. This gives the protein CASSLSGGGGETQYF.

The CDR3 reads CSHRAGKTQYF. In nucleotides, the CDR3 is TGCTCGCACAGGGCTGGGAAGACCCAGTACTTC. The chain recombines TRBV29-1 with TRBJ2-5; perhaps TRBD1 as D (6 bases). The V gene's germline CDR1 is SQVTM and CDR2 ANQGSEA. The CDR3 runs to 11 residues.

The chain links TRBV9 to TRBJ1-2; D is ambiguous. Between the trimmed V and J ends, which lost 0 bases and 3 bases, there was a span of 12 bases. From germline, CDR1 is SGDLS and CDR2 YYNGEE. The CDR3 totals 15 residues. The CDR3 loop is CASSVEEGMHYGYTF. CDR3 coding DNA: TGTGCCAGCAGCGTAGAAGAGGGTATGCACTATGGCTACACCTTC. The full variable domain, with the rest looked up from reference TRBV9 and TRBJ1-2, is DSGVTQTPKHLITATGQRVTLRCSPRSGDLSVYWYQQSLDQGLQFLIQYYNGEERAKGNILERFSAQQFPDLHSELNLSSLELGDSALYFCASSVEEGMHYGYTFGSGTRLTVV.

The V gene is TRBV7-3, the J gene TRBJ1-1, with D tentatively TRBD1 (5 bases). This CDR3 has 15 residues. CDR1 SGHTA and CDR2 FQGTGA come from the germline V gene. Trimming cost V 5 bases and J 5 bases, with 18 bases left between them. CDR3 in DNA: TGTGCCAGCAGCCCCGGGGGGTCCATGCGGACTGAAGCTTTCTTT. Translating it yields CASSPGGSMRTEAFF.

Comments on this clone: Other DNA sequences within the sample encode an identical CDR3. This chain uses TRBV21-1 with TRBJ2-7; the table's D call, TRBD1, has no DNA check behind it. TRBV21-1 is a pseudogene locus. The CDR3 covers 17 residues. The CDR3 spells CASRPPGQPCPSYEQYF. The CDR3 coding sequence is TGTGCCAGCAGACCCCCGGGACAGCCATGCCCCTCCTACGAGCAGTACTTC.

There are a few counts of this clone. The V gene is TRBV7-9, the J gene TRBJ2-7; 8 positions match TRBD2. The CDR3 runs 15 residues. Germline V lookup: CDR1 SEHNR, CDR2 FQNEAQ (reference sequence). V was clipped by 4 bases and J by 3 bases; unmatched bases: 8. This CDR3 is CASSSLTSGHYEQYF. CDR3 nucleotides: TGTGCCAGCAGCTCATTAACTAGCGGTCACTACGAGCAGTACTTC. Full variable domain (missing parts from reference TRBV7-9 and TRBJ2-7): DTGVSQNPRHKITKRGQNVTFRCDPISEHNRLYWYRQTLGQGPEFLTYFQNEAQLEKSRLLSDRFSAERPKGSFSTLEIQRTEQGDSAMYLCASSSLTSGHYEQYFGPGTRLTVT.

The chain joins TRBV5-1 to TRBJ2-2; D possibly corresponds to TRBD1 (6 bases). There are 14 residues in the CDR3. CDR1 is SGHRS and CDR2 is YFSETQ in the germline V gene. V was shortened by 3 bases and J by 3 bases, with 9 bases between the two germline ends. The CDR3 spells CASSWAGDTGELFF. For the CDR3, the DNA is TGCGCCAGCAGCTGGGCAGGGGACACCGGGGAGCTGTTTTTT. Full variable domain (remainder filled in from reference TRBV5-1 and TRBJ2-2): KAGVTQTPRYLIKTRGQQVTLSCSPISGHRSVSWYQQTPGQGLQFLFEYFSETQRNKGNFPGRFSGRQFSNSRSEMNVSTLELGDSALYLCASSWAGDTGELFFGEGSRLTVL.

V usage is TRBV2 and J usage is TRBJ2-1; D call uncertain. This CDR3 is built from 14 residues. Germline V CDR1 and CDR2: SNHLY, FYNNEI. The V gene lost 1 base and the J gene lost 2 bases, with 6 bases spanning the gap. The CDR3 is CASSEGQAYNEQFF. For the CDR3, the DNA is TGTGCCAGCAGTGAAGGGCAAGCCTACAATGAGCAGTTCTTC.

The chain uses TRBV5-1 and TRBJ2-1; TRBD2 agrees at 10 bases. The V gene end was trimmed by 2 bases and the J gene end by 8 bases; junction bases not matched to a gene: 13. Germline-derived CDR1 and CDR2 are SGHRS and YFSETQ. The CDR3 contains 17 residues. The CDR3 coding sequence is TGCGCCAGCAGCTTTACAACTAGCGGGACCCGAATTCATGAGCAGTTCTTC. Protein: CASSFTTSGTRIHEQFF.

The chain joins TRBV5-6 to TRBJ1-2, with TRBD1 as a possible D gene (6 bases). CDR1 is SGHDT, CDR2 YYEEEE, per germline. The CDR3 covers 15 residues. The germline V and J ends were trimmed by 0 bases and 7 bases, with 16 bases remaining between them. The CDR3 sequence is CASSLAPTGGVGYTF. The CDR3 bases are TGTGCCAGCAGCTTGGCCCCGACAGGTGGGGTTGGCTACACCTTC.

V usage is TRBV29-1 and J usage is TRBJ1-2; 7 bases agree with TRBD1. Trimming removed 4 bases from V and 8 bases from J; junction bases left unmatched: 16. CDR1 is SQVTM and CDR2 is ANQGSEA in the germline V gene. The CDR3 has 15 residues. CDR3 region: CSVGAGGSGPQGYTF. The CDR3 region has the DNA TGCAGCGTTGGGGCAGGGGGTTCCGGACCCCAGGGCTACACCTTC.

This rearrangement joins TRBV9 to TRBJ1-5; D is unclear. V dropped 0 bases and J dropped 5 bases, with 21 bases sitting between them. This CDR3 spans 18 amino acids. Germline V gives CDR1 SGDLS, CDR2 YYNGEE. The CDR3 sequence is CASSVVSWRLGVHQPQHF. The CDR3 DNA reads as TGTGCCAGCAGCGTAGTTTCTTGGCGGCTCGGGGTCCATCAGCCCCAGCATTTT.

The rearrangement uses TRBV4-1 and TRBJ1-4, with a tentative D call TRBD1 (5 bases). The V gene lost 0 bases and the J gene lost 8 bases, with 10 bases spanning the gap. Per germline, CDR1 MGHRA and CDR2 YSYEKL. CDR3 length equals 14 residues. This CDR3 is CASSQEGRVEKLFF. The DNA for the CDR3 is TGCGCCAGCAGCCAAGAGGGCAGGGTCGAAAAACTGTTTTTT.

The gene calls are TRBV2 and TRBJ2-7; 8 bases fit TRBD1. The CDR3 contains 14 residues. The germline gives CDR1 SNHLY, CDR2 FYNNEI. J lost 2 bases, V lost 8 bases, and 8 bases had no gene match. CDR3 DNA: TGTGCCAGCGAGGGGACAGGAGGAACCTACGAGCAGTACTTC. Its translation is CASEGTGGTYEQYF.

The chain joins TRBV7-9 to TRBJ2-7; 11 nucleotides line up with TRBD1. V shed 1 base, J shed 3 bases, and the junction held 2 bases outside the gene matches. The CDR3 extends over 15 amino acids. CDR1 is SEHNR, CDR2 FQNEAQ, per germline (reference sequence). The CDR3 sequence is CASSLVGTGGYEQYF. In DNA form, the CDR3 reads TGTGCCAGCAGCTTAGTGGGGACAGGGGGCTACGAGCAGTACTTC.

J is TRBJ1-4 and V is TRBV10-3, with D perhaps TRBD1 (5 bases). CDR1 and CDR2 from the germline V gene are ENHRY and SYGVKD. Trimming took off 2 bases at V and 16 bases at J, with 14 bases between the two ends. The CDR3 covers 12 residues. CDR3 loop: CAISEPPQGPFF. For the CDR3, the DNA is TGTGCCATCAGTGAGCCCCCTCAGGGCCCGTTTTTT.

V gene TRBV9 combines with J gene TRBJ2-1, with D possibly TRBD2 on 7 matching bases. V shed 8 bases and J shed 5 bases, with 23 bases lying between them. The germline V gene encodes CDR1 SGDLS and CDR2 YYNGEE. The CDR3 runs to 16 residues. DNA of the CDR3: TGTGCCAGTGGGGGGGCTGGGCGCCCTGCCCACAATGAGCAGTTCTTC. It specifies CASGGAGRPAHNEQFF.

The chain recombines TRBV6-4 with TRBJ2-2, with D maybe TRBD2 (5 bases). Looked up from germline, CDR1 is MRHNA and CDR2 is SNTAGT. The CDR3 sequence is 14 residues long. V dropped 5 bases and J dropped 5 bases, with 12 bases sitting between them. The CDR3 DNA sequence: TGTGCCAGCAGTCAAAAAGGGAGAACCGGGGAGCTGTTTTTT. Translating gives CASSQKGRTGELFF.

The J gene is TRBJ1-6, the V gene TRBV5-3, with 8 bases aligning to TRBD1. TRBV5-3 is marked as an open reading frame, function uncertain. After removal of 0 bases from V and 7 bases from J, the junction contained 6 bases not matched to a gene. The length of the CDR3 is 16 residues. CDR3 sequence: CARSLVRTGYNSPLHF. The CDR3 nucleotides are TGTGCCAGAAGCTTGGTAAGGACAGGGTACAATTCACCCCTCCACTTT.

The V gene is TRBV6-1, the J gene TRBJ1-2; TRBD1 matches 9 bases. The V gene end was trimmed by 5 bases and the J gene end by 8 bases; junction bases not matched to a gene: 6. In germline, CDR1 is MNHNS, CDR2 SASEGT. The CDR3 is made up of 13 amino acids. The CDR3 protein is CASSLDRGYGYTF. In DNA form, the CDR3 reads TGTGCCAGCAGTCTTGACAGGGGGTACGGCTACACCTTC.

DNA for the CDR3: TGTGCCAGCAGTGACTTCCGTTTGGGCGCCCGGGGTGGCTACACCTTC. This gives the protein CASSDFRLGARGGYTF. V gene TRBV6-1 combines with J gene TRBJ1-2; no clear D gene. With 3 bases removed from V and 7 bases from J, the gap between germline ends came to 21 bases. Germline V gene lookup returns CDR1 MNHNS and CDR2 SASEGT. The CDR3 runs 16 residues.

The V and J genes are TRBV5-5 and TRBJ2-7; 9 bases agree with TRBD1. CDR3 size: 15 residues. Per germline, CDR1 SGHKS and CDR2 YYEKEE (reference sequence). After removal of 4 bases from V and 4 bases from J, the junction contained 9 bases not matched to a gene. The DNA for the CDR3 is TGTGCCAGCAGCCTCTCAAGGACAGGGGTATACGAGCAGTACTTC. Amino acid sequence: CASSLSRTGVYEQYF.

The CDR3 bases are TGCAGCGTTGGGATCGGCGGCGGCGGGGAGCTGTTTTTT. As protein: CSVGIGGGGELFF. This rearrangement joins TRBV29-1 to TRBJ2-2; D not certain. With 4 bases removed from V and 7 bases from J, the gap between germline ends came to 13 bases. The CDR3 runs 13 residues. Per germline, CDR1 SQVTM and CDR2 ANQGSEA.